This is a list of T cell receptor beta chains from one sample in a study of T cell repertoires in cytomegalovirus infection. Using its own MiXCR run on the reads, TCRdb lists one record per CDR3 protein. The table lists about 890,000 distinct CDR3 sequences, roughly 30% of them singletons. The antigens these receptors bind are not known. This material consisted of cultured CD8+ T cells from PBMCs, taken from culture after CMV antigen stimulation. These TCRs come from a human donor in good health (CMV status not recorded). Some clones in this sample may be carry-over from other donors' samples. The CDR3 runs from the conserved cysteine through the conserved F or W. A D gene is named only where the DNA matches it firmly. Clone size is shown for a subset of rows, as once, few, many or a class of expanded clone.

D gene	clone size	V gene	J gene	CDR3 protein	CDR3 DNA
TRBD2	few	TRBV7-6	TRBJ2-5	CASSLELAGGKTQYF	TGTGCCAGCAGCTTAGAACTAGCGGGCGGTAAGACCCAGTACTTC
.	.	TRBV7-6	TRBJ2-1	CASSLGGPINEQFF	TGTGCCAGCAGCTTAGGCGGGCCGATCAATGAGCAGTTCTTC
.	.	TRBV20-1	TRBJ1-5	CSARNNRESSNQPQHF	TGCAGTGCTAGAAACAACAGGGAATCGAGCAATCAGCCCCAGCATTTT
TRBD1	few	TRBV7-8	TRBJ2-7	CASSLGPGQGRKQYF	TGTGCCAGCAGCTTAGGACCCGGACAGGGAAGAAAGCAGTACTTC
TRBD2	many	TRBV7-2	TRBJ2-3	CASSSPAVSGGGASTDTQYF	TGTGCCAGCAGCTCCCCGGCGGTTAGCGGGGGGGGGGCTAGCACAGATACGCAGTATTTT
.	few	TRBV19	TRBJ2-1	CATSFDVGGYNEQFF	TGTGCCACCTCTTTTGATGTAGGGGGCTACAATGAGCAGTTCTTC
.	few	TRBV6-5	TRBJ1-2	CASSSSASVINYGYTF	TGTGCCAGCAGTTCATCGGCATCAGTTATTAACTATGGCTACACCTTC
.	many	TRBV7-8	TRBJ2-1	CASSFPSSYNEQFF	TGTGCCAGCAGCTTCCCGAGCTCCTACAATGAGCAGTTCTTC
TRBD2	.	TRBV27	TRBJ2-5	CASSLSLAVQETQYF	TGTGCCAGCAGTTTAAGTCTAGCGGTCCAAGAGACCCAGTACTTC
TRBD1	few	TRBV10-2	TRBJ1-6	CASRDRAPYNSPLHF	TGCGCCAGCAGGGACAGGGCGCCTTATAATTCACCCCTCCACTTT
.	.	TRBV20-1	TRBJ2-2	CSARDISGSNTGELFF	TGCAGTGCTAGAGATATCAGCGGGTCTAACACCGGGGAGCTGTTTTTT
.	many	TRBV7-8	TRBJ1-6	CASSTTPGRFYNSPLHF	TGTGCCAGCAGCACCACACCCGGGAGATTCTATAATTCACCCCTCCACTTT